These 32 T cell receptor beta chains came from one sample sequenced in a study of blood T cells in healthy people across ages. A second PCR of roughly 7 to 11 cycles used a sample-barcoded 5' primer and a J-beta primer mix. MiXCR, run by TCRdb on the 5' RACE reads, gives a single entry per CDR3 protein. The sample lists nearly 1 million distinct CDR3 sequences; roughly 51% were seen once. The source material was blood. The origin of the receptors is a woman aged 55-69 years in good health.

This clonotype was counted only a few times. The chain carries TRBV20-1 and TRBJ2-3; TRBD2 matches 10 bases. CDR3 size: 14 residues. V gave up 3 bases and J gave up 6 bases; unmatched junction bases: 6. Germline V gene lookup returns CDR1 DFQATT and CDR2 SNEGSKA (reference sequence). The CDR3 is CSASKREGTDTQYF. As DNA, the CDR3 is TGCAGTGCTAGCAAGCGGGAGGGAACCGATACGCAGTATTTT.

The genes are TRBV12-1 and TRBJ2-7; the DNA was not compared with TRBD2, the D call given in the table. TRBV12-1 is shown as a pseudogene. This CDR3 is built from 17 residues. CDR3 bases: TGTGCCAGCAGCTTTGCGGGGAATCGACTAGCGGCATACGAGCAGTACTTC. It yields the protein CASSFAGNRLAAYEQYF.

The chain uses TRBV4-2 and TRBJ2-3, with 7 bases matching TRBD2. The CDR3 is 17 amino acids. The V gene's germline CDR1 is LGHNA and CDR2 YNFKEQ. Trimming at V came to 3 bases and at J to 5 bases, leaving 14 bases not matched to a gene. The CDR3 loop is CASSQVSGGSRLDTQYF. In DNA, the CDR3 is TGTGCCAGCAGCCAGGTGAGCGGCGGGAGTAGATTAGATACGCAGTATTTT.

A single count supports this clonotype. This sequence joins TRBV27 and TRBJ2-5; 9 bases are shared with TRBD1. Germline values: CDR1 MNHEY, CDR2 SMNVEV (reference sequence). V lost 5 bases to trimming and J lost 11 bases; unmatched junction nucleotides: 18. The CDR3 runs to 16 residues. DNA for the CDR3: TGTGCCAGCAGTAGGACCCCCGGGACAGGGAATCGTGAGCAGTACTTC. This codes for CASSRTPGTGNREQYF.

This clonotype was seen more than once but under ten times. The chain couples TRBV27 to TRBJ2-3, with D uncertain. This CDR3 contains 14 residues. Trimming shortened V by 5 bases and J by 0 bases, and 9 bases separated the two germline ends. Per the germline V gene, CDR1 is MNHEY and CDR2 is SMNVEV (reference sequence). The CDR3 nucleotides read TGTGCCAGCAGTGGGCGGATTAGCACAGATACGCAGTATTTT. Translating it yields CASSGRISTDTQYF.

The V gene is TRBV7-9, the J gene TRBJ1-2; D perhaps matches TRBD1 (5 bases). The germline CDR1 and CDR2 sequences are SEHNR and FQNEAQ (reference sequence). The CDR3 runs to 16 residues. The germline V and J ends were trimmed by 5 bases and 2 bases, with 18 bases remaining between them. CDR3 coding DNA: TGTGCCAGCAGCCCCACGGACAATCTGGGCAACTATGGCTACACCTTC. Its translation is CASSPTDNLGNYGYTF.

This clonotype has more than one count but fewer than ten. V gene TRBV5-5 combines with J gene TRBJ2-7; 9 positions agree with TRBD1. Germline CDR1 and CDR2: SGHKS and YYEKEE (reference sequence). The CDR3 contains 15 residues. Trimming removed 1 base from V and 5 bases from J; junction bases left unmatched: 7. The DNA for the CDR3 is TGTGCCAGCAGCTTGCGCGGGACAGGGCTCCACGAGCAGTACTTC. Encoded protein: CASSLRGTGLHEQYF.

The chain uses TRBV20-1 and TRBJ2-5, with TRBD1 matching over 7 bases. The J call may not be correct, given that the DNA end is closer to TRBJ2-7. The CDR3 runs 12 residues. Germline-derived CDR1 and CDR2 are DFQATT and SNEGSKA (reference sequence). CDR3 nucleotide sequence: TGCAGTGCTCAGGGGGATTCGGACGAGCAGTACTTC. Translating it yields CSAQGDSDEQYF.

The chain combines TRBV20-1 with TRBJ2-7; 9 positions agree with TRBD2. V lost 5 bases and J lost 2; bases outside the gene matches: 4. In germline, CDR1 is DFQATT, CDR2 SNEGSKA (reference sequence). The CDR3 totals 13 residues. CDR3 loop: CSAGWTSAYEQYF. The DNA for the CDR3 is TGCAGTGCTGGCTGGACTAGCGCCTACGAGCAGTACTTC.

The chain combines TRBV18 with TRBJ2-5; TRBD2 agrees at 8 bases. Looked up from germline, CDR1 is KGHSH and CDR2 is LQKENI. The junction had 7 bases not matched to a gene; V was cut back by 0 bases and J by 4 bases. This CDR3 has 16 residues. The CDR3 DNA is TGTGCCAGCTCACCACCGGGACTAGGAATTCGAGAGACCCAGTACTTC. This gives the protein CASSPPGLGIRETQYF.

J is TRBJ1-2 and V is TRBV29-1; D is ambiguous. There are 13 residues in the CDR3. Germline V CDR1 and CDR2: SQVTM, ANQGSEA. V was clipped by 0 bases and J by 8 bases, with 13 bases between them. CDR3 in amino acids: CSVEESVGMGYTF. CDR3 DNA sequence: TGCAGCGTTGAAGAGTCGGTCGGAATGGGCTACACCTTC.

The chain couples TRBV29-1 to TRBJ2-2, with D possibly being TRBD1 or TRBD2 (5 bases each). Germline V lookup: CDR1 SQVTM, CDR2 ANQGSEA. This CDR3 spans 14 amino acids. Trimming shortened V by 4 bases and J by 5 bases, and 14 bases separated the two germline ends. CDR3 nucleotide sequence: TGCAGCGTTGTTGGGGGTAGCGCAACCGGGGAGCTGTTTTTT. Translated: CSVVGGSATGELFF.

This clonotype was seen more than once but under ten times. The CDR3: CASSPPQSEIGTQYF. CDR3 bases: TGTGCCAGCAGCCCTCCCCAATCGGAGATAGGTACGCAGTATTTT. The genes are TRBV12-3 or TRBV12-4 and TRBJ2-3; D gene unclear. The CDR3 is 15 amino acids. With 6 bases removed from V and 8 bases from J, the gap between germline ends came to 21 bases.

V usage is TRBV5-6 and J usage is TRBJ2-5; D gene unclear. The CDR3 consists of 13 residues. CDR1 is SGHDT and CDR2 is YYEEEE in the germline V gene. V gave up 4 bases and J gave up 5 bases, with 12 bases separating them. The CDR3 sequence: CASSQDGGETQYF. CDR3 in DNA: TGTGCCAGCAGCCAGGATGGTGGGGAGACCCAGTACTTC.

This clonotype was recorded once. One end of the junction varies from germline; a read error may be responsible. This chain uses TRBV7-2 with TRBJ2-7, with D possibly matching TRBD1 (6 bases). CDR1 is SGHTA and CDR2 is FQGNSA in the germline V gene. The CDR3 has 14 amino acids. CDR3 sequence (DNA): TGTGCCAGCAGCTTGTCAGGGGCGGCCTACGAGCAGTCCTTC. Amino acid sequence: CASSLSGAAYEQSF.

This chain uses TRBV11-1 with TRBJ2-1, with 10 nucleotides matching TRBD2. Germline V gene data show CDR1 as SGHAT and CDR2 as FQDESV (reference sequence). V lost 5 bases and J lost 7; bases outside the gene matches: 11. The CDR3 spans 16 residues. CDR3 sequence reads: CASSPSGGLARNEQFF. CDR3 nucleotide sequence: TGTGCCAGCAGCCCCAGTGGGGGACTAGCGCGGAATGAGCAGTTCTTC.

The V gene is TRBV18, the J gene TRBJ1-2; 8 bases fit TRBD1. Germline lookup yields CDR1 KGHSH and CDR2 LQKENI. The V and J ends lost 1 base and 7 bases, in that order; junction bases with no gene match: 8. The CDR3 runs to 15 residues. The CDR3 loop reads CASSPLDQGAIGYTF. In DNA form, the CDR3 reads TGTGCCAGCTCACCACTCGATCAGGGGGCTATTGGCTACACCTTC.

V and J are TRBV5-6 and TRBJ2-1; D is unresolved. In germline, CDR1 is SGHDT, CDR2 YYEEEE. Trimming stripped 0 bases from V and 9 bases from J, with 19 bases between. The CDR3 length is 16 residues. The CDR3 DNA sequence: TGTGCCAGCAGCTTGGTTTCCCGACTTCCCTCTGTTGAGCAGTTCTTC. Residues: CASSLVSRLPSVEQFF.

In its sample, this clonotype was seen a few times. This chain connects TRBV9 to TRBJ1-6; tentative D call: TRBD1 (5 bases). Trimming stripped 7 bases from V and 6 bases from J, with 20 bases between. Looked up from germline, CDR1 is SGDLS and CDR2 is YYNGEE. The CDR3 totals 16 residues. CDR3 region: CASQAGHSRPNSPLHF. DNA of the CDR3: TGTGCCAGCCAAGCCGGACATTCTAGACCTAATTCACCCCTCCACTTT. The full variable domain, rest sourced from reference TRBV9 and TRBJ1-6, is DSGVTQTPKHLITATGQRVTLRCSPRSGDLSVYWYQQSLDQGLQFLIQYYNGEERAKGNILERFSAQQFPDLHSELNLSSLELGDSALYFCASQAGHSRPNSPLHFGNGTRLTVT.

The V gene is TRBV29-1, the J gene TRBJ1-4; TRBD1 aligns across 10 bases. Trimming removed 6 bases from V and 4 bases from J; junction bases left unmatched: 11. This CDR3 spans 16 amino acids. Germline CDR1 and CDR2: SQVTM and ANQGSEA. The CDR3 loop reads CSVHDYRTGGNEKLFF. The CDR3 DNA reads TGCAGCGTCCACGACTACAGGACAGGGGGTAATGAAAAACTGTTTTTT.

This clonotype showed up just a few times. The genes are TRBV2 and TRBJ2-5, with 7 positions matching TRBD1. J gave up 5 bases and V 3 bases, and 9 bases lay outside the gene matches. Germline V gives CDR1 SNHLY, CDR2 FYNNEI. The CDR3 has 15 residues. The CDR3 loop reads CASSDPYRGEETQYF. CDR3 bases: TGTGCCAGCAGTGACCCTTACAGGGGCGAGGAGACCCAGTACTTC.

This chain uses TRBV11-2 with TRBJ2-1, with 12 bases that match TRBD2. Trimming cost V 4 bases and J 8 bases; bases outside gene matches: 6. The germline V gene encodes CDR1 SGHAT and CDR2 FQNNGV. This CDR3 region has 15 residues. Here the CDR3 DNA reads TGTGCCAGCAGCTCGCTAGCGGGAGGGAGAGATGAGCAGTTCTTC. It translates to CASSSLAGGRDEQFF.

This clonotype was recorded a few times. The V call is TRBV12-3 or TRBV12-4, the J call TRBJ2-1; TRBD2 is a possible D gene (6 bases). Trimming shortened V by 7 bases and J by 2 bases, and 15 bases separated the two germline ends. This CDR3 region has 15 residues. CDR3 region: CASTLSGPTYNEQFF. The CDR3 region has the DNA TGTGCCAGCACCCTTAGCGGCCCTACCTACAATGAGCAGTTCTTC.

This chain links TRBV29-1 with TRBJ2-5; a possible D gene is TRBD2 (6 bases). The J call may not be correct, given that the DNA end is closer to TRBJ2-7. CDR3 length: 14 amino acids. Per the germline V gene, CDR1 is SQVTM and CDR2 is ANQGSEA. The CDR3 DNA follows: TGCAGCGTCTGGGAGGTGGTCGGCCCCTACGAGCAGTACTTC. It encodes CSVWEVVGPYEQYF.

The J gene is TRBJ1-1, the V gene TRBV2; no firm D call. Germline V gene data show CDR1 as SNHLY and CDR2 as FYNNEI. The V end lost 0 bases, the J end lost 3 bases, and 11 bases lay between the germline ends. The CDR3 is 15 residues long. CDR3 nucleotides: TGTGCCAGCAGTGAAGCTAAGGTGGGGTACACTGAAGCTTTCTTT. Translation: CASSEAKVGYTEAFF.

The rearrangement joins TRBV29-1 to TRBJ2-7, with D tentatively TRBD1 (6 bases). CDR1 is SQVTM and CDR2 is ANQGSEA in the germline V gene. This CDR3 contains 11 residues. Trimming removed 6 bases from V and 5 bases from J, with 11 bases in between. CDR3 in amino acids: CSVRTGNEQYF. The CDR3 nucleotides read TGCAGCGTCAGAACAGGGAACGAGCAGTACTTC.

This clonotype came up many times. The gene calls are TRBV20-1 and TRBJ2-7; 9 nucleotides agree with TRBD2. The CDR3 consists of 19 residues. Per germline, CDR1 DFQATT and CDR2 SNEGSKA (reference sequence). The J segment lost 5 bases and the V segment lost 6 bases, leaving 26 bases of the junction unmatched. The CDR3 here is CSASPFVGASGKNRDEQYF. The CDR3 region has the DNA TGCAGTGCCAGCCCGTTCGTCGGTGCTAGCGGGAAAAACCGCGACGAGCAGTACTTC.

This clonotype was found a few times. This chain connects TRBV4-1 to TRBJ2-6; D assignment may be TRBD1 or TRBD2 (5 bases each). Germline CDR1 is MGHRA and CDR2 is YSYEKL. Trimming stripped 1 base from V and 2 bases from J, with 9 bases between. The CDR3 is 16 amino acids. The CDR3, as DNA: TGCGCCAGCAGCCAAGGAGGGACCACTGGGGCCAACGTCCTGACTTTC. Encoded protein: CASSQGGTTGANVLTF.

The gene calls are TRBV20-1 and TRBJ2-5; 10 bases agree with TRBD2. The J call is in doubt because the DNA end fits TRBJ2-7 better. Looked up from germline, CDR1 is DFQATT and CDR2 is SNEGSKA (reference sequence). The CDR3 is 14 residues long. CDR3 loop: CSADLAGEYSEQYF. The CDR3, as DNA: TGCAGTGCTGACCTAGCGGGAGAATATTCCGAGCAGTACTTC.

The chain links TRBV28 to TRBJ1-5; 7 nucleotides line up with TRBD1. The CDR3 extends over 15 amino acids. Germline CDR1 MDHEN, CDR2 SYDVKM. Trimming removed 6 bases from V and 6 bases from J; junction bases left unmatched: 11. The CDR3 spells CASRPPDRWLQPQHF. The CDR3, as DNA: TGTGCCAGCAGACCCCCGGACAGGTGGCTTCAGCCCCAGCATTTT. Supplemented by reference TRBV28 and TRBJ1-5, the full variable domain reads DVKVTQSSRYLVKRTGEKVFLECVQDMDHENMFWYRQDPGLGLRLIYFSYDVKMKEKGDIPEGYSVSREKKERFSLILESASTNQTSMYLCASRPPDRWLQPQHFGDGTRLSIL.

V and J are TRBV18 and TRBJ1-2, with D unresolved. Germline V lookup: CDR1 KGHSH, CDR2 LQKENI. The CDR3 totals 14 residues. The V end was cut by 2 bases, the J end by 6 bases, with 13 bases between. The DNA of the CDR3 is TGTGCCAGCTCACCATATGAGGCACCGGATGGCTACACCTTC. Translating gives CASSPYEAPDGYTF.

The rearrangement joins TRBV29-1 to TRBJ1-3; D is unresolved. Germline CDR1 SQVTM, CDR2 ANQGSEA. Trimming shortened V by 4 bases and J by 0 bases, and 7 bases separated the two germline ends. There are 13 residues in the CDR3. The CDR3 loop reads CSVAASSGNTIYF. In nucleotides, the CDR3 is TGCAGCGTTGCGGCAAGCTCTGGAAACACCATATATTTT.